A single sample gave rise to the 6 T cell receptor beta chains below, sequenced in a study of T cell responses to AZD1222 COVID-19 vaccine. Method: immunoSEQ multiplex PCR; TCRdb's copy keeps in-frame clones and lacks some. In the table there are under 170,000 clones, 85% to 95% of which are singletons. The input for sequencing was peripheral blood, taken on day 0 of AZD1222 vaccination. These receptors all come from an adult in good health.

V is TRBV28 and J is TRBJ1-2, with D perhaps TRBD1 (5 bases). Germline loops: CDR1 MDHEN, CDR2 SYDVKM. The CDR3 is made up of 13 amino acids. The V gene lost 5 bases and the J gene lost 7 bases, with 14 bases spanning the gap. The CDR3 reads CASSLGTVGGYTF. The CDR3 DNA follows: TGTGCCAGCAGTCTCGGGACTGTAGGTGGCTACACCTTC.

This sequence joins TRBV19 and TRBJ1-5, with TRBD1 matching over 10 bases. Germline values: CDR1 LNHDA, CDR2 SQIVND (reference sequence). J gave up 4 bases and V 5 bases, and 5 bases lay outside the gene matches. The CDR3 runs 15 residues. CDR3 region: CASSQGQGMNQPQHF. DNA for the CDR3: TGTGCCAGTAGTCAGGGACAGGGGATGAATCAGCCCCAGCATTTT.

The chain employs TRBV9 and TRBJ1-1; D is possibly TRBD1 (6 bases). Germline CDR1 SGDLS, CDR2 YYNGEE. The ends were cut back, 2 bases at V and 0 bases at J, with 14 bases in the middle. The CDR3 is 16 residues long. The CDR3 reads CASSVNPGVMNTEAFF. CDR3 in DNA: TGTGCCAGCAGCGTCAACCCAGGGGTCATGAACACTGAAGCTTTCTTT.

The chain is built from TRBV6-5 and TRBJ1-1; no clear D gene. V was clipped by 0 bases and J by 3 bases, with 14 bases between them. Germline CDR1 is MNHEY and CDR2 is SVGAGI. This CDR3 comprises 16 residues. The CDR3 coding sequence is TGTGCCAGCAGTTACTCGCGTGGTCCGGTCGACACTGAAGCTTTCTTT. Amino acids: CASSYSRGPVDTEAFF.

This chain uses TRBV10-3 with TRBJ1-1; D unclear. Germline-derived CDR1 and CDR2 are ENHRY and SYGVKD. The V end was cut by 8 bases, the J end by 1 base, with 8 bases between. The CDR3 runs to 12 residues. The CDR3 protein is CAIGLPNTEAFF. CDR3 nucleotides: TGTGCCATCGGACTGCCGAACACTGAAGCTTTCTTT.

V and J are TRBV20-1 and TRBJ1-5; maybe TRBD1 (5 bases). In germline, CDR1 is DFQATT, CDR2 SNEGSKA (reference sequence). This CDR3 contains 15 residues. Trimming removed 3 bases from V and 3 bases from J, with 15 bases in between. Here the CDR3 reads CSASVGGGSNQPQHF. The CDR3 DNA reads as TGCAGTGCTAGTGTGGGCGGGGGTTCCAATCAGCCCCAGCATTTT.